These T cell receptor beta chains were read from a single sample in a study of Graves' ophthalmopathy and Graves' hyperthyroidism. TCRdb processed the multiplex PCR reads anew with MiXCR; each CDR3 protein has one entry. The sample holds about 480,000 distinct CDR3 sequences, under 15% seen once. The sample was blood. All receptors derive from a woman in her 30s with Graves' ophthalmopathy. The CDR3 runs from the conserved cysteine through the conserved F or W. A D gene is named only where the DNA matches it firmly. Rows may omit the clone size; those that give it use once, few, many or a size class.

TRBV20-1	NA	many	TRBJ2-7	CSARYSGVLREYEQYF	TGCAGTGCTAGATACAGCGGAGTTCTTAGGGAATACGAGCAGTACTTC
TRBV2	NA	NA	TRBJ2-7	CASSGTMPSYEQYF	TGTGCCAGCAGTGGGACAATGCCCTCCTACGAGCAGTACTTC
TRBV7-9	NA	NA	TRBJ1-5	CASSLVAPRNQPQHF	TGTGCCAGCAGCTTAGTAGCACCTCGCAACCAGCCCCAGCATTTT
TRBV28	NA	few	TRBJ2-4	CASSFLAFRRKNIQYF	TGTGCCAGCAGTTTTCTGGCCTTTAGGAGGAAAAACATTCAGTACTTC
TRBV10-3	NA	many	TRBJ2-5	CAIKGSEQETQYF	TGTGCCATCAAGGGGTCCGAACAAGAGACCCAGTACTTC
TRBV2	NA	many	TRBJ2-7	CASSEGEVF	TGTGCCAGCAGTGAAGGAGAGGTCTTC
TRBV5-1	NA	NA	TRBJ1-1	CASSLEGVFGNTEAFF	TGCGCCAGCAGCTTGGAAGGGGTTTTTGGCAACACTGAAGCTTTCTTT
TRBV6-1	NA	NA	TRBJ2-7	CASSEGAEQYF	TGTGCCAGCAGTGAAGGTGCCGAGCAGTACTTC
TRBV6-1	NA	few	TRBJ2-7	CASRTGHQTISYEQYF	TGTGCCAGCAGGACGGGACACCAAACGATCTCCTACGAGCAGTACTTC
TRBV30	TRBD1	few	TRBJ2-7	CAWSPPGQGFGEQYF	TGTGCCTGGAGTCCTCCGGGACAGGGATTCGGCGAGCAGTACTTC
TRBV4-1	TRBD2	NA	TRBJ2-7	CASSQADGLAENYEQYF	TGCGCCAGCAGCCAAGCAGATGGACTAGCGGAAAACTACGAGCAGTACTTC
TRBV11-2	NA	many	TRBJ1-1	CASSSDVLNTEAFF	TGTGCCAGCAGCTCGGACGTCCTGAACACTGAAGCTTTCTTT
TRBV28	NA	many	TRBJ1-5	CASSEPGRSKGQPQHF	TGTGCCAGCAGTGAACCCGGGAGGTCCAAGGGTCAGCCCCAGCATTTT
TRBV6-1	NA	many	TRBJ1-2	CASSEGGRVYGYTF	TGTGCCAGCAGTGAAGGGGGCAGGGTCTATGGCTACACCTTC
TRBV12-3/TRBV12-4	NA	NA	TRBJ1-1	CTSSLKVNTEAFF	TGTACCAGCAGTTTGAAGGTCAACACTGAAGCTTTCTTT
TRBV7-9	NA	many	TRBJ2-4	CASSSGEGLEYF	TGTGCCAGCAGCTCGGGAGAAGGCTTGGAGTACTTC
TRBV28	NA	NA	TRBJ2-5	CASSSNRAQETQYF	TGTGCCAGCAGTTCTAACAGGGCCCAAGAGACCCAGTACTTC
TRBV2	TRBD1	many	TRBJ1-5	CASSVGQGNQPQHF	TGTGCCAGCAGCGTGGGACAGGGTAATCAGCCCCAGCATTTT
TRBV30	NA	many	TRBJ2-2	CALSGSRDQNTGELFF	TGTGCCTTATCGGGTTCCAGGGACCAGAACACCGGGGAGCTGTTTTTT
TRBV6-1	NA	many	TRBJ2-5	CASGEQASEGETQYF	TGTGCCAGCGGAGAACAGGCTTCCGAAGGGGAGACCCAGTACTTC
TRBV3-1	NA	NA	TRBJ1-1	CASSQVGEGRTEAFF	TGTGCCAGCAGCCAAGTAGGGGAAGGAAGGACTGAAGCTTTCTTT
TRBV5-1	NA	many	TRBJ2-5	CASSSTPQETQYF	TGCGCCAGCAGCTCGACACCCCAAGAGACCCAGTACTTC